The 2 T cell receptor beta chains reported below all come from one sample, sequenced in a study of blood T cell repertoires in COVID-19. Method: immunoSEQ multiplex PCR; TCRdb's copy keeps in-frame clones and lacks some. Of about 190,000 clones listed, around 85% were seen once; the top ten hold roughly 3.2%. Sequencing used PBMCs or T cells enriched from blood (not recorded which). These receptor sequences come from a woman aged 25 to 45 who had recovered from COVID-19.

Written as DNA, the CDR3 is TGCGCCAGCTGGGGCCCGGGGACAGGCTACAATGAGCAGTTCTTC. Translating gives CASWGPGTGYNEQFF. The chain employs TRBV4-1 and TRBJ2-1, with 8 positions matching TRBD1. Trimming took 8 bases from V and 3 from J; bases not matched to a gene: 9. The CDR3 has 15 amino acids. CDR1 and CDR2 (germline): MGHRA, YSYEKL.

The chain links TRBV2 to TRBJ1-4, with a possible D match to TRBD1 (5 bases). Germline CDR1 reads SNHLY; CDR2 reads FYNNEI. V dropped 6 bases and J dropped 2 bases, with 10 bases sitting between them. The CDR3 spans 14 residues. CDR3 DNA: TGTGCCAGCAGGGAGACAGATACTAATGAAAAACTGTTTTTT. It specifies CASRETDTNEKLFF.